These T cell receptor beta chains were read from a single sample in a study of blood T cell repertoires in COVID-19. Assay: immunoSEQ multiplex PCR; the TCRdb copy retains only in-frame clones and omits some. The sample lists almost 200,000 clones; around four fifths were seen once. Sequencing used peripheral blood. These receptors were obtained from a man aged 60 to 75 with COVID-19, enrolled during active disease. Each CDR3 is given with its conserved first and last residue. The D gene is left open where the match is weak. Expanded clones are given a class, and other clones once, few, many or no size at all.

>.|17|.|TRBV10-3|TRBJ1-6
TGTGCCATCAGTGAGTTTGGCGGGGGGGCCGGAGGCTCACCCCTCCACTTT
CAISEFGGGAGGSPLHF
>.|13|.|TRBV15|TRBJ1-6
TGTGCCACCAGCAGAGATGAGGGATCACCCCTCCACTTT
CATSRDEGSPLHF
>.|11|TRBD1|TRBV28|TRBJ2-7
TGTGCCAGCAGTTCCCCCGGGACAGACATCTTC
CASSSPGTDIF
>.|13|TRBD1|TRBV30|TRBJ1-5
TGTGCCTGGAGTGAACAGGGGGATCAGCCCCAGCATTTT
CAWSEQGDQPQHF
>.|15|.|TRBV11-2|TRBJ2-1
TGTGCCAGCAGCCAGACAGTCAGCTCCTACAATGAGCAGTTCTTC
CASSQTVSSYNEQFF
>.|15|TRBD1|TRBV30|TRBJ2-7
TGTGCCTGGAGTATTTCCGGGACAGGGTCCTACGAGCAGTACTTC
CAWSISGTGSYEQYF
>once|15|.|TRBV7-9|TRBJ2-3
TGTGCCAGCAGCATCGACAGATCTAGCACAGATACGCAGTATTTT
CASSIDRSSTDTQYF
>.|15|TRBD2|TRBV6-5|TRBJ2-1
TGTGCCAGCAGTTACTCACCGGGGAGGGACAATGAGCAGTTCTTC
CASSYSPGRDNEQFF
>.|10|.|TRBV12-3/TRBV12-4|TRBJ1-2
TGTGCCATCACAGGAAATGGCTACACCTTC
CAITGNGYTF
>.|14|.|TRBV19|TRBJ1-2
TGTGCCAGTACCCCAAGGTTGAAAGAGGGTGGCTACACCTTC
CASTPRLKEGGYTF
>.|13|.|TRBV6-1|TRBJ1-2
TGTGCCAGCAGTGAAGCAACAGTCGGTGGCTACACCTTC
CASSEATVGGYTF
>once|16|.|TRBV6-2/TRBV6-3|TRBJ2-5
TGTGCCAGCAGTTACTCTCAGGGATTGGTACAAGAGACCCAGTACTTC
CASSYSQGLVQETQYF
>once|15|TRBD1|TRBV4-1|TRBJ1-5
TGCGCCAGCAGCCAGACGGGGACAGGGAGCCAGCCCCAGCATTTT
CASSQTGTGSQPQHF
>.|14|TRBD1|TRBV7-9|TRBJ1-1
TGTGCCAGCAGCTTCGGGACAGGGTTCACTGAAGCTTTCTTT
CASSFGTGFTEAFF
>once|16|TRBD1|TRBV7-2|TRBJ1-5
TGTGCCAGCAGCCTGAATACAGGGGTTAGCAATCAGCCCCAGCATTTT
CASSLNTGVSNQPQHF
>.|14|.|TRBV19|TRBJ2-7
TGTGCCAGTAGCGTGGCAGGGGCGGGGGACGAGCAGTACTTC
CASSVAGAGDEQYF
>.|12|.|TRBV9|TRBJ1-2
TGTGCCAGCAGCGTAGATAATAATGGCTACACCTTC
CASSVDNNGYTF
>.|13|.|TRBV18|TRBJ1-1
TGTGCCAGCTGGCCGGGTGTAGGAACTGAAGCTTTCTTT
CASWPGVGTEAFF
>.|12|.|TRBV10-3|TRBJ1-5
TGTGCGACCGGACAGCCCGATCAGCCCCAGCATTTT
CATGQPDQPQHF
>.|16|TRBD1|TRBV27|TRBJ2-1
TGTGCCAGCAGTTTCAGGGGGCCCTTTGCCTACAATGAGCAGTTCTTC
CASSFRGPFAYNEQFF
>.|18|TRBD1|TRBV7-6|TRBJ1-1
TGTGCCAGCAGCCCCGTAGGGTGGGACAGGGGGCGGTACACTGAAGCTTTCTTT
CASSPVGWDRGRYTEAFF
>.|14|.|TRBV19|TRBJ1-6
TGTGCCAGTAGCCTGCGCCGGGGGAATTCACCCCTCCACTTT
CASSLRRGNSPLHF
>.|13|.|TRBV2|TRBJ2-7
TGTGCCAGCGGAAACATAGGGGGGGCCGAGCAGTACTTC
CASGNIGGAEQYF
>.|14|.|TRBV18|TRBJ1-4
TGTGCCAGCTCACCCGGGGTAGCTAATGAAAAACTGTTTTTT
CASSPGVANEKLFF
>.|13|TRBD1|TRBV5-1|TRBJ2-3
TGCGCCAGCAGCGAGGGACAGGGGGATACGCAGTATTTT
CASSEGQGDTQYF
>once|13|TRBD1|TRBV5-4|TRBJ2-5
TGTGCCAGCAGGCCCGGACAGGAAGAGACCCAGTACTTC
CASRPGQEETQYF
>.|15|TRBD1|TRBV2|TRBJ1-1
TGTGCCAGCAGTGCTAACGTTGGACAGGCCCGTGAAGCTTTCTTT
CASSANVGQAREAFF
>.|14|.|TRBV4-3|TRBJ1-1
TGCGCCAGCAGCCAAGTGACAGCGAACACTGAAGCTTTCTTT
CASSQVTANTEAFF